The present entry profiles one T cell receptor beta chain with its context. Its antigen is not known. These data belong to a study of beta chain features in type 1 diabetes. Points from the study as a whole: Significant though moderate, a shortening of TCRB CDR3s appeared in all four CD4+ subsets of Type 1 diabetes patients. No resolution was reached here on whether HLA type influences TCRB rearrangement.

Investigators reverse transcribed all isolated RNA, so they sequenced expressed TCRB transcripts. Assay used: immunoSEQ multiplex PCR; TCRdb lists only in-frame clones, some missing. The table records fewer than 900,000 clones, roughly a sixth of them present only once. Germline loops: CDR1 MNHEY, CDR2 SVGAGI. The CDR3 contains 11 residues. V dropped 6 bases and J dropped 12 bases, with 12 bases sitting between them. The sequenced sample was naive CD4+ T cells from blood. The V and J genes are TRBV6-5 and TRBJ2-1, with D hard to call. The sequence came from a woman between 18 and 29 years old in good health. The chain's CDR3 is CASRGPEGQFF. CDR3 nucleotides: TGTGCCAGCAGGGGCCCGGAAGGGCAGTTCTTC.